This T cell receptor beta chain emerged from a study of technical replicates of blood from four donors. Assay: immunoSEQ multiplex PCR; the TCRdb copy retains only in-frame clones and omits some. This table holds 55,000 to 65,000 clones, approximately 92% found once. J gave up 1 base and V 4 bases, and 5 bases lay outside the gene matches. The germline gives CDR1 LNHDA, CDR2 SQIVND (reference sequence). The CDR3 totals 15 residues. The sequencing input was PBMCs. The chain employs TRBV19 and TRBJ2-5, with 8 bases aligning to TRBD2. The receptor was derived from a human donor in good health. Some clones in this sample may be carry-over from other donors' samples. The CDR3 DNA reads TGTGCCAGTAGTACGATAGCGGGGTCCCAAGAGACCCAGTACTTC. Protein: CASSTIAGSQETQYF.